This TCR beta chain was profiled in a study of lymphopenia after photon versus proton radiotherapy. The table came from immunoSEQ multiplex PCR; TCRdb's copy has only in-frame clones and leaves some out. The table has 60,000 or so clones, around 87% seen once. Sample: peripheral blood, taken from a patient treated with proton-based radiotherapy. This sequence was found in an elderly man with esophageal cancer.

DNA for the CDR3: TGTGCCAGCAGCGTTCTCGCCGGGACTAACTCCCCCAAGTACTTC. Its translation is CASSVLAGTNSPKYF. The rearrangement uses TRBV7-9 and TRBJ2-4; 7 nucleotides align to TRBD2. The CDR3 is 15 residues long. The V gene end was trimmed by 5 bases and the J gene end by 14 bases; junction bases not matched to a gene: 18. Germline V gives CDR1 SEHNR, CDR2 FQNEAQ (reference sequence). The full variable domain, with the rest looked up from reference TRBV7-9 and TRBJ2-4, is DTGVSQNPRHKITKRGQNVTFRCDPISEHNRLYWYRQTLGQGPEFLTYFQNEAQLEKSRLLSDRFSAERPKGSFSTLEIQRTEQGDSAMYLCASSVLAGTNSPKYFGAGTRLSVL.